This T cell receptor (beta chain) appears in the sequencing data of a study of OX40 agonist ivuxolimab in advanced cancers. The CDR3 loop spans 13 amino acids. CDR1 SNHLY and CDR2 FYNNEI come from the germline V gene. V was cut by 7 bases and J by 7 bases, with 16 bases left in between. Profiling relied on immunoSEQ multiplex PCR, and the TCRdb table lists in-frame clones only, not all of them. The data show tens of thousands of clones, 82% seen once. The source of this sequence is an adult with an advanced solid tumor such as melanoma, head and neck, liver or kidney cancer. Here the sequenced sample was CD4+ or CD8+ T cells sorted from blood, taken in a trial of the OX40 agonist ivuxolimab. The rearrangement uses TRBV2 and TRBJ1-1, with D perhaps matching TRBD1 (6 bases). CDR3 DNA: TGTGCCAGCATGGCGCCGGGCAGGGGTGAAGCTTTCTTT. It encodes CASMAPGRGEAFF.